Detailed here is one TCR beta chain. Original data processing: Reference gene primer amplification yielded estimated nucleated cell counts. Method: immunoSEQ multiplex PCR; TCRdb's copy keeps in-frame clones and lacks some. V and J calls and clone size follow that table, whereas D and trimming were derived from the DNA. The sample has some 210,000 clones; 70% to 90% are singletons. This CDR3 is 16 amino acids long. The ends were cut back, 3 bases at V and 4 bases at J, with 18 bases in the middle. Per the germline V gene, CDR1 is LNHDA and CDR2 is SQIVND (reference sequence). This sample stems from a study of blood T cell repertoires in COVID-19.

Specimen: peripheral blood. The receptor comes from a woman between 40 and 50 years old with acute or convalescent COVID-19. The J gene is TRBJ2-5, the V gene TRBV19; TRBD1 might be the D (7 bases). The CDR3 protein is CASSIGFGRGAETQYF. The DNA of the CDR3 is TGTGCCAGTAGTATCGGGTTTGGCAGGGGGGCAGAGACCCAGTACTTC.